This T cell receptor (beta chain) comes out of a study of CD8+ T cells in alopecia areata (dated by TCRdb to the late 2010s). Regarding the study in general: Treated patients were enrolled in an open-label pilot trial of oral tofacitinib, 5 to 10 mg twice daily, for moderate-to-severe alopecia areata. Tofacitinib was administered for 6 to 18 months, and 6 months of follow-up off drug were then conducted to assess delayed response and recurrence. For the treated patients, the SALT score, which quantifies what percentage of scalp surface area is affected, served as the measure of disease severity. To study T cell clonal expansion in alopecia areata, the researchers applied high-throughput TCRbeta sequencing to both the C3H/HeJ mouse model and human patients. Human TCRbeta sequencing covered scalp tissue and sorted CD4+ and CD8+ peripheral blood T cells from patchy and totalis/universalis alopecia areata patients and healthy controls. Biopsies were taken from tofacitinib-treated patients at baseline and at 4 and 24 weeks of treatment, and a later scalp biopsy was taken in several of the tofacitinib-treated patients. Scalp clonality was compared among normal scalp (n=4), patchy alopecia areata scalp (n=8), and alopecia totalis/universalis scalp (n=8). RNA was extracted with the PAXgene miRNA kit for fixed scalp, the miRNeasy kit for PBMCs, and the RNeasy kit for mouse skin. TCRbeta CDR3 regions were amplified by immunoSEQ multiplex PCR with 35 Vbeta forward and 13 Jbeta reverse primers. The paper as a whole reports these results and caveats: Many expanded lesional clones were found to persist in scalp and blood during tofacitinib treatment, and relapse after treatment cessation may be partly explained by this persistence. Because the treated cohort was small and had only one nonresponder, larger studies are needed to examine links between baseline CD8+ expansion and response. Scalp TCR repertoire analysis is complicated because resident alphabeta T cells in normal human skin are also sequenced, whereas mouse skin is dominated by gammadelta T cells. Tofacitinib significantly decreased scalp clonality and the number of expanded CD8+ clones among the top 100 scalp clones. Shared TCR sequences between patients were less evident than in mice, which may be partly attributable to HLA diversity in the patient population. Lesional scalp, especially in alopecia totalis/universalis, showed higher clonality and more expanded CD8+ clones than normal scalp, suggesting antigenic drive.

According to the study, the label for this sample's time point signals: 20 to 30 weeks on oral tofacitinib. Sample treatment or condition, as interpreted from the label and publication: oral pan-JAK inhibitor, 5-10 mg twice daily. Peripheral blood and lesional scalp punch biopsies were obtained from patients with alopecia areata. PBMCs were separated by density centrifugation and stained for CD3, CD4 and CD8, after which CD4+ and CD8+ T cells were sorted on a FACSAria. The CDR1 and CDR2 encoded by the germline V gene (reference sequence) are MNHEY and SMNVEV. Ends trimmed: V by 8 bases, J by 2 bases; bases unmatched to a gene: 7. The CDR3 holds 14 amino acids from the cysteine to the phenylalanine. The sequence is cut down to CDR3 DNA, 42 bases in frame from base 1. To note about this clone: Its antigen is not yet known. The record has no base qualities; no much larger clone is one base away.

Library creation used the immunoSEQ multiplex PCR assay. RNA was extracted from all samples and reverse transcribed into cDNA, which served as template for TCR sequencing. SuperScript III was used to make first-strand cDNA, primed with a 2:1 mix of oligo-dT and random hexamers. Amplification bias was assessed with a synthetic immune receptor repertoire, and residual bias was removed computationally. The authors' pipeline ran thus. Raw reads were preprocessed to remove errors, and CDR3 was defined by IMGT conventions from the conserved cysteine to phenylalanine. Clonality was computed by normalizing Shannon entropy by log2 of the number of productive unique TCRs and subtracting the result from 1. CD4 or CD8 identity of scalp clones was inferred by cross-referencing scalp TCRbeta sequences with sorted blood CD4 and CD8 repertoires. Held by TCRdb, this immuneACCESS table contains in-frame sequences only and omits some clones. Under half of the omission traces to an unresolved V gene where checked; the cause of the rest is unknown. That table gives V, J and clone size, and the DNA gave D and trimming. This sample is represented by more than 90,000 clones; roughly three fifths of them were singletons. The ten largest clones capture 9.5% to 15% of the sample.

The chain is assembled from TRBV27 and TRBJ2-7, and TRBD1 matches 9 of the central bases. The source of this sequence is a human donor with alopecia areata. The sample was CD8+ T cells sorted from blood, taken at week 24, from a patient treated with tofacitinib. This receptor has the CDR3 CASGYGTGTYEQYF. The sequenced DNA: TGTGCCAGCGGGTACGGGACAGGGACCTACGAGCAGTACTTC.